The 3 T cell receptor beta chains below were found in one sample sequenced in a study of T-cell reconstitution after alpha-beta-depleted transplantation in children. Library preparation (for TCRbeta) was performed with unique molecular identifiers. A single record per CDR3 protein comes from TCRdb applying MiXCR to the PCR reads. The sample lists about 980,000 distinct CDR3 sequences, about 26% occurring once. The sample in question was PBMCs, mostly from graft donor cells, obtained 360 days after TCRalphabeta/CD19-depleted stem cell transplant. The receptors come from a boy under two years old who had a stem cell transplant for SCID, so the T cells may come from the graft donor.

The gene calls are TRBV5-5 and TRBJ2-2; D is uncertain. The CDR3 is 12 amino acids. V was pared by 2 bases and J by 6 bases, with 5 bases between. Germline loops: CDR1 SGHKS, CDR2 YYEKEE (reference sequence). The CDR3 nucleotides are TGTGCCAGCAGCTTTAAGGCCGGGGAGCTGTTTTTT. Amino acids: CASSFKAGELFF.

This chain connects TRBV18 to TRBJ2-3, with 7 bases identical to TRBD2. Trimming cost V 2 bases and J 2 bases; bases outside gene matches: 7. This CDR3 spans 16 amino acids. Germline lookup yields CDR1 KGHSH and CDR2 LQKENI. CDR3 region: CASSPSAGRATDTQYF. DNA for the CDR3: TGTGCCAGCTCACCATCCGCAGGGAGGGCCACAGATACGCAGTATTTT.

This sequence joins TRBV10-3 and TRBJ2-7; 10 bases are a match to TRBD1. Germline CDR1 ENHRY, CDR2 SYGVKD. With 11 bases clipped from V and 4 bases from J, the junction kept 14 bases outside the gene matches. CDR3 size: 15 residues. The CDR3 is CAPRLGQGERYEQYF. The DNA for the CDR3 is TGTGCCCCCCGCCTCGGACAGGGGGAGAGATACGAGCAGTACTTC.